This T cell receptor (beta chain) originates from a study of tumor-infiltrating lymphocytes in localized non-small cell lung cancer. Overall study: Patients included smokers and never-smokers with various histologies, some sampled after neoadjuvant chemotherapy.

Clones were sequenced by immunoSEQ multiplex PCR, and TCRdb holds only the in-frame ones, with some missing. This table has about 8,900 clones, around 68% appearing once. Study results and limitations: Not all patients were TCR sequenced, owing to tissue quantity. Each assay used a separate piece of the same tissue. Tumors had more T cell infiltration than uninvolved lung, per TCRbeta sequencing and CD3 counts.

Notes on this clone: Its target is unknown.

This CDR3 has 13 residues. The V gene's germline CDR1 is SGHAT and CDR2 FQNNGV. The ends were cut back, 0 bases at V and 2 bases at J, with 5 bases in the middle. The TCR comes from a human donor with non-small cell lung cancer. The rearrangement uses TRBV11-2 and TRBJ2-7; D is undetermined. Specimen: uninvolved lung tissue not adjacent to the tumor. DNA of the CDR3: TGTGCCAGCAGCTTAGACAGACCCTACGAGCAGTACTTC. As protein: CASSLDRPYEQYF.